This TCR beta chain was identified during a study of T cells expressing NK-cell markers. Germline CDR1 reads SQVTM; CDR2 reads ANQGSEA. The CDR3 sequence is 14 residues long. Reprocessing the 5' RACE reads, TCRdb reports a single entry for every CDR3 protein and omits DNA. The specimen's table records some 150,000 distinct CDR3 sequences. The source of this sequence is a man aged 18-30 years in good health. The specimen sequenced was blood T cells: a sorted CD56 or NKG2C T cell subset, CD4+ or CD8+ T cells, or bulk PBMC T cells (not recorded which). V gene TRBV29-1 combines with J gene TRBJ2-5. CDR3: CSVEMGSSQETQYF.